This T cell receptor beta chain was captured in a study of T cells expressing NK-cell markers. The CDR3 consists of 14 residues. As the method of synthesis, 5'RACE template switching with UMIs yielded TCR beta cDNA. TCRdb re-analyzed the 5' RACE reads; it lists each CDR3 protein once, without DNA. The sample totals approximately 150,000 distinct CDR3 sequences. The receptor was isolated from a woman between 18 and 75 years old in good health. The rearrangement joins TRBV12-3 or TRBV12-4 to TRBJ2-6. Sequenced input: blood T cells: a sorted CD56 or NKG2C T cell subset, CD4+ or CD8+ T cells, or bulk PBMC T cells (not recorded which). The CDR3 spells CASVLSSGANVLTF.